Listed here are 2 T cell receptor beta chains from one sample, sequenced in a study of OX40 agonist ivuxolimab in advanced cancers. Library prep was done by the immunoSEQ multiplex PCR assay. As stored in TCRdb, this immuneACCESS dataset retains in-frame rearrangements with V and J assigned. A fraction of the clones does not appear; measured against another copy, unresolved V genes explain less than half of the discrepancy, and the remainder lacks a known reason. The sample has 82,000 or so clones on record, roughly 92% of them singletons. About 0.6% of the sample lies in the top ten. Sample: CD4+ or CD8+ T cells sorted from blood, taken in a trial of the OX40 agonist ivuxolimab. All receptors derive from an adult with an advanced solid tumor such as melanoma, head and neck, liver or kidney cancer.

The CDR3 region has the DNA TGTGCCAGCAGCCCGGACAGGAATAACTATGGCTACACCTTC. Its translation: CASSPDRNNYGYTF. The genes are TRBV14 and TRBJ1-2, with 7 positions matching TRBD1. Looked up from germline, CDR1 is SGHDN and CDR2 is FVKESK. V shed 4 bases and J 1 base; nucleotides not matched to a gene: 3. This CDR3 has 14 residues. Full variable domain (missing parts from reference TRBV14 and TRBJ1-2): EAGVTQFPSHSVIEKGQTVTLRCDPISGHDNLYWYRRVMGKEIKFLLHFVKESKQDESGMPNNRFLAERTGGTYSTLKVQPAELEDSGVYFCASSPDRNNYGYTFGSGTRLTVV.

This sequence joins TRBV6-1 and TRBJ1-4; D unresolved. The CDR3 has 13 amino acids. The V gene lost 8 bases and the J gene lost 8 bases, with 15 bases spanning the gap. Germline lookup yields CDR1 MNHNS and CDR2 SASEGT. CDR3 DNA: TGTGCCAGCGCTTCTCCGGCGGGAGAAAAACTGTTTTTT. Translated, it gives CASASPAGEKLFF.